This is a list of T cell receptor beta chains from one sample in a study of shared clonotypes between healthy human individuals. Profiling relied on immunoSEQ multiplex PCR, and the TCRdb table lists in-frame clones only, not all of them. Among approximately 1,000,000 clones listed, 60% to 80% were seen once. The material sequenced was memory CD4+ T cells from PBMCs. These receptors were taken from a man aged 18 to 30 in good health. Some clones in this sample may be carry-over from other donors' samples. CDR3s include the opening cysteine and the closing phenylalanine or tryptophan. D genes are given only for firm matches. A clone size is listed for some rows: how often the clone was seen (once, few, many), or a class if it is expanded.

d_call j_call v_call clone_size cdr3_nt cdr3_aa
TRBD1 TRBJ1-1 TRBV5-4 . TGTGCCAGCAGCGGAACAGGGGGGATAACTGAAGCTTTCTTT CASSGTGGITEAFF
. TRBJ1-3 TRBV28 many TGTGCCAGCATCGGGACATCAGGAAACACCATATATTTT CASIGTSGNTIYF
. TRBJ2-7 TRBV14 . TGTGCCAGCAGCCAAGTGGGGCGTCCCTACGAGCAGTACTTC CASSQVGRPYEQYF
. TRBJ2-2 TRBV7-3 . TGTGCCAGCAGCAGGACTTTAGTGGGAGCGTTCACCGGGGAGCTGTTTTTT CASSRTLVGAFTGELFF
. TRBJ1-5 TRBV19 . TGTGCCAGTAGTATAGCCGGAAGGGGCAATCAGCCCCAGCATTTT CASSIAGRGNQPQHF
. TRBJ2-3 TRBV5-1 . TGCGCCAGCAGCTTGTTACAGTCCACAGATACGCAGTATTTT CASSLLQSTDTQYF
. TRBJ1-3 TRBV5-4 few TGTGCCAGCAGCTCCCTCACCGGGGAGAGCTCTGGAAACACCATATATTTT CASSSLTGESSGNTIYF
. TRBJ2-5 TRBV7-2 . TGTGCCAGCAGCTTATGGGCCGCGCGGGGAGAGACCCAGTACTTC CASSLWAARGETQYF
. TRBJ2-3 TRBV28 once TGTGCCAGCAGGGGCAGGGGAGAGGGGAGCACCGCACAGTATTTT CASRGRGEGSTAQYF
. TRBJ2-7 TRBV13 . TGTGCCAGCACCCTCGGATACAGATCGTTGTACGAGCAGTACTTC CASTLGYRSLYEQYF
. TRBJ1-2 TRBV19 few TGTGCCAGTAGTAAAGACTATGGCTACACCTTC CASSKDYGYTF
TRBD2 TRBJ2-1 TRBV29-1 . TGCAGCGTTGTTCTAGCGGGAGTCTACAATGAGCAGTTCTTC CSVVLAGVYNEQFF
. TRBJ2-5 TRBV19 . TGTGCCAGTAGTATAGTTACAGGGCTCTTTCAAGAGACCCAGTACTTC CASSIVTGLFQETQYF
. TRBJ1-2 TRBV28 . TGTGCCAGCAGTCCCCCCCCTGGCTACACCTTC CASSPPPGYTF
TRBD1 TRBJ2-5 TRBV28 once TGTGCCAGCAGTCCTAGACAGGGATTAGAGACCCAGTACTTC CASSPRQGLETQYF
. TRBJ2-2 TRBV28 once TGTGCCAGCAGTTTCCTGAACTTGAACACCGGGGAGCTGTTTTTT CASSFLNLNTGELFF
TRBD2 TRBJ2-1 TRBV5-1 . TGCGCCAGCAGCCGGAGCGGGAGGGCCATCGATGAGCAGTTCTTC CASSRSGRAIDEQFF
. TRBJ1-1 TRBV28 . TGTGCCAGCAGAACTGGGGGACGGTGGAACACTGAAGCTTTCTTT CASRTGGRWNTEAFF
. TRBJ2-1 TRBV7-8 . TGTGCCAGCAGCTTCAGGGCATCCTACAATGAGCAGTTCTTC CASSFRASYNEQFF
. TRBJ1-2 TRBV28 few TGTGCCAGCAGTCACGGAGCCCTGAACTATGGCTACACCTTC CASSHGALNYGYTF
. TRBJ1-5 TRBV5-8 . TGTGCCAGCAGCCTGGTGGGACCGCATTTT CASSLVGPHF
TRBD2 TRBJ2-1 TRBV2 . TGTGCCAGCACGGGACTAGCGGGACATGAGCAGTTCTTC CASTGLAGHEQFF
. TRBJ2-3 TRBV7-2 . TGTGCCAGCAGCTTCGCACTGGGCACAGATACGCAGTATTTT CASSFALGTDTQYF
TRBD1 TRBJ2-2 TRBV28 few TGTGCCAGCAGTACCTTGGGGGACAGGGACACCGGGGAGCTGTTTTTT CASSTLGDRDTGELFF
. TRBJ1-5 TRBV6-1 . TGTGCCAGCAAGTACGGAGGAACCAATCAGCCCCAGCATTTT CASKYGGTNQPQHF
TRBD1 TRBJ2-5 TRBV10-3 once TGTGCCATCAGCACAAGGGGACAGGGGGTAGAGACCCAGTACTTC CAISTRGQGVETQYF
. TRBJ1-4 TRBV6-5 . TGTGCCAGCAGTACAACAGGGAAACCCAATGAAAAACTGTTTTTT CASSTTGKPNEKLFF
TRBD2 TRBJ2-1 TRBV6-5 . TGTGCCAGCAGTTACTCGCGGGGGAATGAGCAGTTCTTC CASSYSRGNEQFF
. TRBJ1-1 TRBV20-1 . TGCAGTACGGGTCGGCGCGCTGAAGCTTTCTTT CSTGRRAEAFF
. TRBJ2-7 TRBV5-1 once TGCGCCAGCAGCACCTCCGGGACTGGCTCCTACGAGCAGTACTTC CASSTSGTGSYEQYF
. TRBJ1-1 TRBV14 . TGTGCCAGCAGCCAAAGCTACAACACTGAAGCTTTCTTT CASSQSYNTEAFF
. TRBJ2-7 TRBV5-1 few TGCGCCAGCAGCCGGGGCGACTCTTCACCCTCCTACGAGCAGTACTTC CASSRGDSSPSYEQYF
TRBD2 TRBJ2-3 TRBV5-1 . TGCGCCAGCAGCTCCGGACTAGGCACAGATACGCAGTATTTT CASSSGLGTDTQYF
. TRBJ1-1 TRBV30 . TGTGCCTGCCACCTCAGGCTGAGAAGGTCTGAAGCTTTCTTT CACHLRLRRSEAFF
. TRBJ1-5 TRBV30 . TGTGCCTGGAGTGAGGGCCCCGGCAATCAGCCCCAGCATTTT CAWSEGPGNQPQHF
TRBD1 TRBJ1-3 TRBV15 . TGTGCCACCAGCAGAGATGTCCAGGGGGCTGGAAACACCATATATTTT CATSRDVQGAGNTIYF
. TRBJ1-2 TRBV7-2 . TGTGCCAGCAGCGCGGAGCGGAGCGGAAACTATGGCTACACCTTC CASSAERSGNYGYTF
TRBD1 TRBJ2-7 TRBV27 . TGTGCCAGCAGTTTGAAAGGGACAGGGGGCTACGAGCAGTACTTC CASSLKGTGGYEQYF
. TRBJ2-7 TRBV6-1 . TGTGCCAGCAGGGGGGGCGGGTCTACCTACGAGCAGTACTTC CASRGGGSTYEQYF
TRBD1 TRBJ1-3 TRBV7-8 . TGTGCCAGCAGCTTACGTACAGGGGCGGGAAACACCATATATTTT CASSLRTGAGNTIYF
. TRBJ2-3 TRBV9 few TGTGCCAGCAGCTTCCGACAGAAAGTATGCACAGATACGCAGTATTTT CASSFRQKVCTDTQYF